The clone carrying this T cell receptor beta chain occurred many times. Its antigen remains unidentified. A read error may produce the germline difference seen at one junction end. Specified time point: sample taken at primary tumor resection. Unsorted tumor, nontumor lung tissue or cryopreserved PBMC supplied the whole RNA. TCRdb analysed the 5' RACE reads with MiXCR anew, one entry per CDR3 protein. Of about 25,000 distinct CDR3 sequences listed, about 7.2% are singletons. CDR3 length: 14 residues. Germline CDR1 and CDR2: MGHDK and SYGVNS. This specimen belongs to a study of spatial heterogeneity in lung cancer. The wider study: Across the raw uncorrected reads, a unique TCR and UMI combination was observed, on average, more than ten times.

Whole-study results and caveats: Relative to follow-up, resection was when ubiquitous expanded tumor TCRs appeared more in blood.

The specimen comprised PBMCs, sampled at surgery. The chain recombines TRBV25-1 with TRBJ1-5; D gene unclear. The sequence was collected from a male donor with early-stage non-small cell lung cancer. This CDR3 reads CASGEEYSNQPQHF. In DNA, the CDR3 is TGTGCCAGCGGTGAGGAGTATAGCAATCAGCCCCAGCATTTT. Combining the CDR3 with reference TRBV25-1 and TRBJ1-5 gives the whole variable domain EADIYQTPRYLVIGTGKKITLECSQTMGHDKMYWYQQDPGMELHLIHYSYGVNSTEKGDLSSESTVSRIRTEHFPLTLESARPSHTSQYLCASGEEYSNQPQHFGDGTRLSIL.